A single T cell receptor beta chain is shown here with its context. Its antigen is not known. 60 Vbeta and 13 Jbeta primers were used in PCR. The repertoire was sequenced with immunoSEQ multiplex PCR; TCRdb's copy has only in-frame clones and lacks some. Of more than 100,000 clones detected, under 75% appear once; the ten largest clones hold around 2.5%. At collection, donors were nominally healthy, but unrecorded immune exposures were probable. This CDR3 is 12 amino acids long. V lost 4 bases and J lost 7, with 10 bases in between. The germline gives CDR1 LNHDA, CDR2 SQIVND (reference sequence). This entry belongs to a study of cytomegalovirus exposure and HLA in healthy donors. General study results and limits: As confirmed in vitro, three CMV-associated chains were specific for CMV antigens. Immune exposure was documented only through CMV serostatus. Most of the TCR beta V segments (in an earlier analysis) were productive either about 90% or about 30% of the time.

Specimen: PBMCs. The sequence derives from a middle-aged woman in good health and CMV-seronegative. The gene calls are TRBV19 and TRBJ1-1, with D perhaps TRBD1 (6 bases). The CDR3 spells CASSNRRGEAFF. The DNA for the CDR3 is TGTGCCAGTAGTAATCGCAGGGGTGAAGCTTTCTTT.